The source of this T cell receptor (beta chain) is a study of cytotoxic CD8 clonotypes in ibrutinib-treated CLL. Sequencing used immunoSEQ multiplex PCR; TCRdb keeps in-frame clones, though not all of them. The repertoire holds hundreds of thousands of clones, with roughly 85% as singletons. This CDR3 contains 16 residues. Germline V gene data show CDR1 as MNHNS and CDR2 as SASEGT. The ends lost 5 bases at V and 5 bases at J; junction bases unmatched: 8. The receptor's source is a human donor with chronic lymphocytic leukemia. The V and J genes are TRBV6-1 and TRBJ1-4; 10 bases map to TRBD1. Here the sequenced sample was PBMCs, taken before ibrutinib treatment. The DNA for the CDR3 is TGTGCCAGCAGTCAAGACAGGGGGCGCTTCAATGAAAAACTGTTTTTT. Translation: CASSQDRGRFNEKLFF.